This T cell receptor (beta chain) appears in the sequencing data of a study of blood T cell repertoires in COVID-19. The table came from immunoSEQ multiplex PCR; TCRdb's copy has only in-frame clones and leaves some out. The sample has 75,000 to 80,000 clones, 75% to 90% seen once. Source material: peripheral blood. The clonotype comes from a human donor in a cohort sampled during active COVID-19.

DNA of the CDR3: TGTGCCAGCAGCAGACAGGGCGGTTCCTACGAGCAGTACTTC. Its translation is CASSRQGGSYEQYF. The rearrangement uses TRBV28 and TRBJ2-7; TRBD1 aligns across 7 bases. CDR1 and CDR2 from the germline V gene are MDHEN and SYDVKM. Germline trimming cut 6 bases from V and 1 base from J; bases unmatched to any gene: 6. This CDR3 is built from 14 residues.